The entry below describes one T cell receptor beta chain. It has no known antigen specificity. Nothing much larger sits one base from this clone, and base qualities are not available. Cut back by 2 bases and 1 base, the V and J ends lie 8 bases apart. From its cysteine to its phenylalanine, the CDR3 spans 14 amino acids. Here the CDR3 DNA is all that survives: 42 bases in frame from base 1. The immunoSEQ Assay, a bias-controlled multiplex PCR, was used to amplify TCRbeta CDR3 regions from genomic DNA. Concerning the study's data processing: Within the assay, amplification of reference gene primers was used to estimate how many nucleated cells each sample contained. To quantify the absolute abundance of each unique TCRbeta CDR3 rearrangement, sequence reads were collapsed and filtered. For each sample, productive Simpson clonality was calculated as the square root of Simpson's diversity index over productive rearrangements. TCRdb stores this immuneACCESS table with in-frame sequences only. Part of the clones is absent; in the studies checked, under half of the shortfall reflects unresolved V genes, and no reason is known for the rest. Clonal size and the V and J genes are those of that table, whereas D and trimming came from the DNA. In this sample the table shows 100,000 to 140,000 clones, 88% of which occur a single time. The ten largest clonotypes hold around 6.5% of the sample.

This record belongs to a study of blood T cell repertoires in COVID-19 (dated by TCRdb to about 2020). As for the study more broadly: Samples covering the acute and convalescent phases of COVID-19 were provided by collaborators in the United States, Italy and Spain. The material from the prospective study consisted of cDNA or gDNA derived from T cells, B-cell-depleted T cells, or PBMCs. Subjects who had been exposed to COVID-19, were actively infected with it, or had recovered from it provided the deeply sampled blood TCRbeta repertoires that made up the dataset. The repertoires were released in a freely available public database intended as a resource for research on the immune response to SARS-CoV-2. The samples were drawn from the first 160 participants of the ongoing ImmuneRACE study and from more than 1,000 subjects provided by 6 global collaborators. The sample metadata nearly always contained a de-identified subject ID, COVID-19 status, age in years and sex. Where available, HLA class I and class II types were obtained from metadata supplied by the sample provider rather than from assay-based typing. The paper's findings and limits, for the study overall: The quantity of clinical and demographic metadata differed by source and by participant and was supplied without curation.

Whole blood was collected in K2EDTA tubes by collaborating institutions according to the institutions' own protocols. For TCRbeta analysis, collaborators shipped samples in one of three forms: frozen whole blood, isolated PBMCs, or DNA extracted from either of those sample types. This clonotype was sampled from a man aged 50 or older with active or convalescent COVID-19. Sequenced sample: peripheral blood. Here the chain combines TRBV23-1 and TRBJ1-1; the D segment cannot be called with confidence. TRBV23-1 is an open reading frame whose function is uncertain. The sequenced DNA: TGCGCCAGCAGTCAACCTGGAGCGAACACTGAAGCTTTCTTT. Translated, it gives CASSQPGANTEAFF.